This T cell receptor (beta chain) came from a study of blood T cell repertoires in COVID-19. For the study at large: Acute-phase and convalescent COVID-19 samples originated in the United States, Italy and Spain. T cells, B-cell-depleted T cells, or PBMCs supplied cDNA or gDNA.

In the authors' methods: Amplification from reference gene primers served as the basis for estimated nucleated cell counts. Only in-frame clones appear in the TCRdb table, and some are missing; sequencing was by immunoSEQ multiplex PCR. V, J and clone size are those of that table, while D and trimming were read from the DNA. Among about 92,000 clones, less than 85% were seen once, and the ten largest hold 8% to 9%. The CDR3 covers 14 residues. In germline, CDR1 is SGHRS, CDR2 YFSETQ. V was clipped by 5 bases and J by 3 bases, with 11 bases between them. This receptor was obtained from a man aged 50 to 60 who had recovered from COVID-19. This chain links TRBV5-1 with TRBJ2-2, with D possibly TRBD1 on 6 matching bases. Material for sequencing was peripheral blood. The CDR3 DNA is TGCGCCAGCAGACAAGGGGGTTACACCGGGGAGCTGTTTTTT. It codes for CASRQGGYTGELFF.